Sequencing of this T cell receptor (beta chain) was carried out in a study of blood T cell repertoires in COVID-19. About the research overall: Sources were T cells, B-cell-depleted T cells, or PBMCs; the material itself was cDNA or gDNA.

Sequenced by immunoSEQ multiplex PCR; TCRdb stores in-frame clones only, minus some. The sample consists of roughly 260,000 clones, about 80% of them appearing once. Membership in each cohort depended on participant-reported clinical history. Individuals in the exposed group had encountered a COVID-19 case within 2 weeks preceding study entry. The material sequenced was PBMCs or T cells enriched from blood (not recorded which). This sequence was found in a woman between 40 and 50 years old who had been exposed to COVID-19.

CDR3 in amino acids: CASSGPGGARDTQYF. CDR3 bases: TGTGCCAGCAGCGGGCCGGGGGGGGCCAGGGATACGCAGTATTTT. V gene TRBV28 combines with J gene TRBJ2-3; 8 nucleotides match TRBD2. The germline V gene encodes CDR1 MDHEN and CDR2 SYDVKM. The CDR3 extends over 15 amino acids. The junction had 11 bases not matched to a gene; V was cut back by 6 bases and J by 6 bases.